This T cell receptor (beta chain) appears in the sequencing data of a study of T-cell reconstitution after alpha-beta-depleted transplantation in children. Overall study findings and caveats: About two months after transplant, alpha-beta T cells reportedly came from several hundred expanded graft clones.

Unique molecular identifiers featured in how the TCRbeta library was prepared. Using its own MiXCR run on the PCR reads, TCRdb lists one record per CDR3 protein. The top ten clones hold roughly 7.1% of a sample with hundreds of thousands of distinct CDR3 sequences, around a tenth of them seen once. This clonotype was seen a few times. Its antigen is currently unknown. The CDR3 covers 14 residues. Between the trimmed V and J ends, which lost 5 bases and 0 bases, there was a span of 10 bases. Looked up from germline, CDR1 is SQVTM and CDR2 is ANQGSEA. This clonotype was obtained from a boy less than two years old with acute myeloid leukemia, due to receive a stem cell transplant. The J gene is TRBJ2-2, the V gene TRBV29-1; tentative D call: TRBD1 (5 bases). This sample comprised PBMCs, obtained before TCRalphabeta/CD19-depleted stem cell transplant. CDR3 sequence reads: CSVLRATNTGELFF. CDR3 in DNA: TGCAGCGTTCTCAGGGCTACGAACACCGGGGAGCTGTTTTTT.